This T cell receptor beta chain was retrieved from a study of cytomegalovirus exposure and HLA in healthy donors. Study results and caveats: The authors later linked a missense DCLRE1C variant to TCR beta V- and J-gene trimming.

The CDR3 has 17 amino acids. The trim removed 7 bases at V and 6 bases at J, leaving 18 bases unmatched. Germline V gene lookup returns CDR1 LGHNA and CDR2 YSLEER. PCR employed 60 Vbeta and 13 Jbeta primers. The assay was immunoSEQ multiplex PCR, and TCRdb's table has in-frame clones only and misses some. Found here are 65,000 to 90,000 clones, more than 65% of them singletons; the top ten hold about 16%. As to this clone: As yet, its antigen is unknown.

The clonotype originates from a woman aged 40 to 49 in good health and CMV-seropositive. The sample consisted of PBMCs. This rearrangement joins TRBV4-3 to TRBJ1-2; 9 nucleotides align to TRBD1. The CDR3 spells CASTYLPHRGPDDGYTF. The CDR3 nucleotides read TGCGCCAGCACCTACCTACCGCACAGGGGGCCCGATGATGGCTACACCTTC.